The 4 T cell receptor beta chains below were found in one sample sequenced in a study of Ad26.COV2.S vaccination and SARS-CoV-2 variants. Measured with immunoSEQ multiplex PCR; TCRdb has only the in-frame clones, and not every one. The table has under 150,000 clones, roughly 85% seen once; the top ten hold less than 6%. Sample: peripheral blood, taken after recovery from COVID-19. These receptors were collected from a human donor who had recovered from COVID-19.

This clone was counted a few times. The chain joins TRBV6-1 to TRBJ1-5; TRBD1 might be the D (5 bases). This CDR3 region has 17 residues. The ends were cut back, 3 bases at V and 0 bases at J, with 15 bases in the middle. Germline V CDR1 and CDR2: MNHNS, SASEGT. CDR3 sequence (DNA): TGTGCCAGCAGTGACCAACAGGATTCTTATAGCAATCAGCCCCAGCATTTT. It yields the protein CASSDQQDSYSNQPQHF.

CDR3 loop: CASSYGGQGITDTQYF. The DNA of the CDR3 is TGTGCCAGCAGTTATGGGGGACAAGGAATCACAGATACGCAGTATTTT. This chain connects TRBV6-6 to TRBJ2-3; TRBD1 might be the D (6 bases). CDR1 is MNHNY, CDR2 SVGAGI, per germline (reference sequence). The CDR3 consists of 16 residues. V lost 3 bases to trimming and J lost 2 bases, with 15 bases between them.

This chain connects TRBV5-8 to TRBJ1-4, with D possibly being TRBD1 (5 bases). From germline, CDR1 is SGHTS and CDR2 YDEGEE. The CDR3 sequence is 15 residues long. The germline V and J ends were trimmed by 3 bases and 3 bases, with 12 bases remaining between them. The CDR3 is CASSSNQGSNEKLFF. The CDR3 region has the DNA TGTGCCAGCAGCTCGAATCAGGGTTCTAATGAAAAACTGTTTTTT. The full variable domain, its missing parts supplied by reference TRBV5-8 and TRBJ1-4, is EAGVTQSPTHLIKTRGQQATLRCSPISGHTSVYWYQQALGLGLQFLLWYDEGEERNRGNFPPRFSGRQFPNYSSELNVNALELEDSALYLCASSSNQGSNEKLFFGSGTQLSVL.

This clone was seen once. The V call is TRBV4-1, the J call TRBJ2-3; a possible D gene is TRBD2 (5 bases). The CDR3 totals 17 residues. Between the trimmed V and J ends, which lost 2 bases and 0 bases, there was a span of 15 bases. The V gene's germline CDR1 is MGHRA and CDR2 YSYEKL. CDR3 nucleotides: TGCGCCAGCAGCCAACTAAGACTATACCACAGCACAGATACGCAGTATTTT. It specifies CASSQLRLYHSTDTQYF.